The text below deals with one TCR beta chain. Its antigen is not identified. This sample stems from a study of T cells expressing NK-cell markers. Regarding the study as a whole: Of the CD8+ T cells in 5 to 7 donors, 1.0-7.0% belonged to dominant NKG2C+ clonotypes.

CDR3 length: 15 residues. In germline, CDR1 is SGHRS, CDR2 YFSETQ. Production of TCR beta cDNA relied on 5'RACE template switching with UMIs. TCRdb reanalyzed the 5' RACE reads and collapses them to one entry per CDR3 protein, without DNA. Its listing shows fewer than 400,000 distinct CDR3 sequences. Sequenced sample: blood T cells: a sorted CD56 or NKG2C T cell subset, CD4+ or CD8+ T cells, or bulk PBMC T cells (not recorded which). The source of this sequence is a woman aged 45-60 years in good health. The chain couples TRBV5-1 to TRBJ2-3; lacking DNA, the TRBD2 call made by TCRdb goes unchecked. CDR3 in amino acids: CASSLDRALTDTQYF.